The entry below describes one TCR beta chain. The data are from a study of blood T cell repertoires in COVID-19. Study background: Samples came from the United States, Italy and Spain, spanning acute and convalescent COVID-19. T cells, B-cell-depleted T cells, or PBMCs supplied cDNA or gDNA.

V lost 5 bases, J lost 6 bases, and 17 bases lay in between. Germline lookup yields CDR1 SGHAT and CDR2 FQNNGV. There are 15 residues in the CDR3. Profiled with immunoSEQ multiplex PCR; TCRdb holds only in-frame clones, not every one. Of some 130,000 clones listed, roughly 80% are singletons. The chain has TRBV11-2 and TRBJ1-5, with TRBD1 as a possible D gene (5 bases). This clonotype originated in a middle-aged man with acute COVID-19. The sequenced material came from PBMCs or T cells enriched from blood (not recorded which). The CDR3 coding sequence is TGTGCCAGCAGCCAGGAGGGGCAGGAAGGTCAGCCCCAGCATTTT. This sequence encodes CASSQEGQEGQPQHF.